These 18 T cell receptor beta chains were sequenced from one sample in a study of T cells after yellow fever vaccination. TCRdb called the 5' RACE reads again in MiXCR, with one record for every CDR3 protein. The sample has some 500,000 distinct CDR3 sequences; about 14% are singletons. The sample here was PBMCs, taken on the day of the yellow fever booster vaccination. Receptors were obtained from a man aged 25-45 years who received the YFV17D yellow fever vaccine.

This chain links TRBV7-2 with TRBJ2-5; TRBD2 is a possible D gene (5 bases). The CDR3 is 13 residues long. Trimming cost V 7 bases and J 2 bases, with 11 bases left between them. The germline V gene encodes CDR1 SGHTA and CDR2 FQGNSA. The CDR3 protein is CASIRGEQETQYF. The DNA for the CDR3 is TGTGCCAGCATACGTGGGGAGCAAGAGACCCAGTACTTC. Drawing the rest from reference TRBV7-2 and TRBJ2-5, the complete variable domain is GAGVSQSPSNKVTEKGKDVELRCDPISGHTALYWYRQSLGQGLEFLIYFQGNSAPDKSGLPSDRFSAERTGGSVSTLTIQRTQQEDSAVYLCASIRGEQETQYFGPGTRLLVL.

This clonotype was seen a few times. The V call is TRBV6-5, the J call TRBJ1-1, with D uncertain. The V and J ends lost 5 bases and 11 bases respectively, with 15 bases between them. Germline V gives CDR1 MNHEY, CDR2 SVGAGI. The CDR3 is 12 amino acids. For the CDR3, the DNA is TGTGCCAGCAGTCCCGGGCCCCTCGGGGCTTTCTTT. This sequence encodes CASSPGPLGAFF.

The table lists this clonotype with a few counts. This chain connects TRBV10-3 to TRBJ2-7; D is unresolved. V lost 3 bases, J lost 6 bases, and 12 bases lay in between. CDR1 is ENHRY, CDR2 SYGVKD, per germline. The CDR3 is made up of 13 amino acids. The CDR3: CAISDPRPSEQYF. For the CDR3, the DNA is TGTGCCATCAGTGATCCTAGACCCAGCGAGCAGTACTTC.

CDR3 amino acids: CSAKSPGQGGTEAFF. The CDR3 coding sequence is TGCAGTGCTAAATCACCGGGACAGGGGGGCACTGAAGCTTTCTTT. The V and J genes are TRBV20-1 and TRBJ1-1; 11 bases fit TRBD1. There are 15 residues in the CDR3. From germline, CDR1 is DFQATT and CDR2 SNEGSKA (reference sequence). J lost 4 bases, V lost 4 bases, and 8 bases had no gene match.

This rearrangement joins TRBV12-3 or TRBV12-4 to TRBJ2-3; D unresolved. The V end lost 5 bases, the J end lost 4 bases, and 13 bases lay between the germline ends. The CDR3 is 14 amino acids. CDR3 loop: CASSLYVPPDTQYF. The CDR3 DNA is TGTGCCAGCAGTCTTTACGTGCCCCCAGATACGCAGTATTTT.

The genes are TRBV18 and TRBJ2-1, with D unresolved. The CDR3 has 15 residues. With 3 bases removed from V and 2 bases from J, the gap between germline ends came to 11 bases. Germline CDR1 KGHSH, CDR2 LQKENI. The CDR3 region has the DNA TGTGCCAGCTCACCCGCTTTACCCACCTACAATGAGCAGTTCTTC. Amino acids: CASSPALPTYNEQFF.

The sample holds a few counts of this clonotype. The CDR3 protein is CASSEALDFKAFF. As DNA, the CDR3 is TGTGCCAGCAGTGAAGCGCTCGACTTCAAAGCTTTCTTT. The chain is built from TRBV6-1 and TRBJ1-1; D is unresolved. CDR3 length: 13 residues. V was clipped by 0 bases and J by 9 bases, with 11 bases between them. CDR1 and CDR2 from the germline V gene are MNHNS and SASEGT.

This chain links TRBV3-1 with TRBJ2-1, with 15 bases lining up with TRBD2. This CDR3 contains 18 residues. Germline trimming cut 1 base from V and 9 bases from J; bases unmatched to any gene: 10. CDR1 LGHDT and CDR2 YNNKEL come from the germline V gene (reference sequence). This CDR3 reads CASSQAWTSGRGRGEQFF. CDR3 nucleotides: TGTGCCAGCAGCCAAGCCTGGACTAGCGGGAGGGGGAGGGGTGAGCAGTTCTTC.

The chain employs TRBV6-1 and TRBJ2-7, with TRBD2 matching 10 bases. This CDR3 has 15 residues. Germline loops: CDR1 MNHNS, CDR2 SASEGT. Germline trimming cut 7 bases from V and 7 bases from J; bases unmatched to any gene: 13. DNA for the CDR3: TGTGCCAGCAACCACTACCGGACTAGCGGCTTGGAGCAGTACTTC. It yields the protein CASNHYRTSGLEQYF.

This clonotype was observed a handful of times. The chain uses TRBV7-6 and TRBJ2-7; no clear D gene. V lost 5 bases, J lost 0 bases, and 14 bases lay in between. Per the germline V gene, CDR1 is SGHVS and CDR2 is FNYEAQ. This CDR3 is 15 amino acids long. Written as DNA, the CDR3 is TGTGCCAGCAGCCGATCCCTTAGGGACTCCTACGAGCAGTACTTC. Its translation is CASSRSLRDSYEQYF.

This clonotype was seen a handful of times. This CDR3 reads CASSFMEDTEAFF. CDR3 bases: TGTGCCAGCAGTTTTATGGAGGACACTGAAGCTTTCTTT. This chain connects TRBV12-3 or TRBV12-4 to TRBJ1-1; D remains unclear. V was trimmed by 3 bases and J by 3 bases, leaving 8 bases between them. There are 13 residues in the CDR3.

This clonotype turned up a few times. The chain links TRBV25-1 to TRBJ2-3; 8 positions match TRBD2. The V gene's germline CDR1 is MGHDK and CDR2 SYGVNS. V was pared by 2 bases and J by 14 bases, with 9 bases of the junction left unmatched. The CDR3 totals 13 residues. CDR3 region: CASSEVGTSNPYF. The CDR3 DNA sequence: TGTGCCAGCAGTGAAGTCGGGACTAGTAACCCGTATTTT.

This clonotype was detected only a few times. This sequence joins TRBV11-2 and TRBJ2-1, with 8 bases matching TRBD2. This CDR3 spans 14 amino acids. Germline CDR1 is SGHAT and CDR2 is FQNNGV. The junction had 7 bases not matched to a gene; V was cut back by 4 bases and J by 8 bases. The CDR3 loop is CASSSGGLGDEQFF. Here the CDR3 DNA reads TGTGCCAGCAGCTCGGGGGGACTAGGGGATGAGCAGTTCTTC.

This clonotype was observed once. The chain has TRBV6-2 or TRBV6-3 and TRBJ2-7, with 10 bases matching TRBD1. Per the germline V gene, CDR1 is MNHEY and CDR2 is SVGEGT. The CDR3 length is 17 residues. V was pared by 2 bases and J by 6 bases, with 13 bases of the junction left unmatched. The CDR3 region is CASSYPTTGGSPGEQYF. For the CDR3, the DNA is TGTGCCAGCAGTTACCCGACGACAGGGGGCTCCCCCGGCGAGCAGTACTTC.

Concerning this clonotype itself: The junction departs from germline at one end; a sequencing error may be responsible. This chain uses TRBV20-1 with TRBJ2-4; D may be TRBD2 (7 bases). Germline CDR1 is DFQATT and CDR2 is SNEGSKA (reference sequence). The length of the CDR3 is 15 residues. CDR3 residues: CSARSRGRAINIQYF. As DNA, the CDR3 is TGCAGTGCTAGATCTAGGGGGAGGGCCATAAACATTCAGTACTTC.

There are a few counts of this clonotype. This chain connects TRBV29-1 to TRBJ2-2, with 8 nucleotides matching TRBD2. The CDR3 runs to 15 residues. J gave up 5 bases and V 5 bases, and 10 bases lay outside the gene matches. Germline V gene sequence: CDR1 SQVTM, CDR2 ANQGSEA. The CDR3 DNA is TGCAGCGTTATTACGGGAGGGCCGGGTACCGGGGAGCTGTTTTTT. This sequence encodes CSVITGGPGTGELFF.

The J gene is TRBJ2-7, the V gene TRBV10-2, with D possibly TRBD1 on 5 matching bases. The CDR3 loop spans 14 amino acids. Trimming pared 0 bases from V and 2 bases from J, leaving 8 bases between. Per the germline V gene, CDR1 is WSHSY and CDR2 is SAAADI. In DNA, the CDR3 is TGCGCCAGCAGTGAGTCCGCAGGGCCCTACGAGCAGTACTTC. The encoded protein is CASSESAGPYEQYF.

The rearrangement joins TRBV6-2 or TRBV6-3 to TRBJ2-1; D may match TRBD1 or TRBD2 (5 bases each). With 7 bases removed from V and 2 bases from J, the gap between germline ends came to 18 bases. CDR1 is MNHEY, CDR2 SVGEGT, per germline. The CDR3 runs to 16 residues. For the CDR3, the DNA is TGTGCCAGCACAAAGGCCGGGACCTCCCCCTACAATGAGCAGTTCTTC. Amino acid sequence: CASTKAGTSPYNEQFF.